This T cell receptor beta chain derives from a study of patients and donors after allogeneic stem cell transplantation. TCRdb ran MiXCR on the RT-PCR reads and lists one entry per CDR3 protein. This sample has 190,000 or so distinct CDR3 sequences; less than 50% occur once, and the top ten carry around a tenth. Germline CDR1 reads SEHNR; CDR2 reads FQNEAQ (reference sequence). The CDR3 runs to 15 residues. Trimming took off 6 bases at V and 2 bases at J, with 16 bases between the two ends. What was sequenced was blood, either unsorted or a sorted T cell fraction (not recorded which). The chain uses TRBV7-9 and TRBJ1-1, with D possibly TRBD1 on 5 matching bases. This sequence originates from a human donor who was either an allogeneic HSCT recipient or a stem cell or donor lymphocyte infusion donor (not recorded which). It is not recorded whose cells these are; they may come from a transplant donor. The CDR3 region has the DNA TGTGCCAGCAGTTCAGGCAGGGAGGCAAACACTGAAGCTTTCTTT. It is translated as CASSSGREANTEAFF. Full variable domain (rest looked up from reference TRBV7-9 and TRBJ1-1): DTGVSQNPRHKITKRGQNVTFRCDPISEHNRLYWYRQTLGQGPEFLTYFQNEAQLEKSRLLSDRFSAERPKGSFSTLEIQRTEQGDSAMYLCASSSGREANTEAFFGQGTRLTVV.